The rows below give T cell receptor beta chains drawn from one sample of a study of T-cell reconstitution after alpha-beta-depleted transplantation in children. Each CDR3 protein gets one entry after TCRdb re-called the PCR reads with MiXCR. Of tens of thousands of distinct CDR3 sequences in the sample, 50% to 55% were seen once. Sequenced material: peripheral blood, taken before TCRalphabeta/CD19-depleted stem cell transplant. These receptors all come from a boy in the first two years of life with SCID, due to receive a stem cell transplant. Both conserved end residues are part of each CDR3. Fields, in order: CDR3 protein, CDR3 DNA, J gene, clone size, D gene, V gene. The D gene is left open where the match is weak. The size field is filled for only some rows; it gives once, few, many or a size class.

CAIRGGPSTDTQYF | TGTGCCATCAGAGGGGGACCCTCCACAGATACGCAGTATTTT | TRBJ2-3 | few | - | TRBV10-3
CASSLPGPSSDTQYF | TGTGCCAGCAGCTTGCCGGGACCGTCCTCAGATACGCAGTATTTT | TRBJ2-3 | many | - | TRBV5-5
CASSPALPSTDTQYF | TGTGCCAGCAGCCCAGCCCTCCCTAGCACAGATACGCAGTATTTT | TRBJ2-3 | - | - | TRBV7-9
CASSSDGFNYGYTF | TGCGCCAGCAGCTCGGACGGATTTAACTATGGCTACACCTTC | TRBJ1-2 | few | - | TRBV5-1
CASSFFGGGPYEQYF | TGTGCCAGCAGCTTCTTCGGCGGGGGGCCCTACGAGCAGTACTTC | TRBJ2-7 | - | TRBD2 | TRBV7-2
CASSLLGGSGANVLTF | TGTGCCAGCAGTCTACTTGGGGGCTCTGGGGCCAACGTCCTGACTTTC | TRBJ2-6 | many | - | TRBV6-5
CASSFGDKETQYF | TGCGCCAGCAGCTTTGGTGATAAAGAGACCCAGTACTTC | TRBJ2-5 | - | - | TRBV5-1
CASRLSNQPQHF | TGTGCCAGCAGACTTAGCAATCAGCCCCAGCATTTT | TRBJ1-5 | - | - | TRBV6-2/TRBV6-3
CASSLDKIGGYTF | TGTGCCAGCAGCTTGGACAAAATTGGCGGCTACACCTTC | TRBJ1-2 | many | - | TRBV7-2
CASSASTSGGPNTQYF | TGTGCCAGCAGCGCCTCGACTAGCGGGGGGCCGAATACGCAGTATTTT | TRBJ2-3 | - | TRBD2 | TRBV9
CASSFSQGVNEQYF | TGTGCCAGCAGCTTCTCTCAGGGGGTAAACGAGCAGTACTTC | TRBJ2-7 | - | TRBD1 | TRBV5-4
CSARPGTSSPHSSYNEQFF | TGCAGTGCTAGACCCGGGACTAGCAGTCCCCATAGCTCCTACAATGAGCAGTTCTTC | TRBJ2-1 | few | TRBD2 | TRBV20-1
CASSQTGSSTDTQYF | TGCGCCAGCAGCCAAACCGGTTCAAGCACAGATACGCAGTATTTT | TRBJ2-3 | few | - | TRBV4-1
CASTHPSGDYNEQFF | TGTGCCAGCACCCATCCTAGCGGGGACTACAATGAGCAGTTCTTC | TRBJ2-1 | - | TRBD2 | TRBV12-3/TRBV12-4
CASSYSTGQGAWVQFF | TGTGCCAGCAGTTACTCGACGGGACAGGGGGCTTGGGTGCAGTTCTTC | TRBJ2-1 | few | TRBD1 | TRBV6-5
CASDRMTGGNSPLHF | TGTGCCAGCGATCGGATGACAGGGGGAAATTCACCCCTCCACTTT | TRBJ1-6 | - | TRBD1 | TRBV12-3/TRBV12-4
CASSQPGLAGYNEQFF | TGCGCCAGCAGCCAACCGGGACTAGCGGGCTACAATGAGCAGTTCTTC | TRBJ2-1 | - | TRBD2 | TRBV4-3
CASGTRGPTNEKLFF | TGCGCCAGCGGGACCCGGGGGCCAACTAATGAAAAACTGTTTTTT | TRBJ1-4 | - | - | TRBV4-1
CASSSTLQETQYF | TGTGCCAGCAGCAGCACCCTCCAAGAGACCCAGTACTTC | TRBJ2-5 | - | - | TRBV11-2
CASSSIGQGQNIQYF | TGTGCCAGCAGCTCTATAGGACAGGGACAAAACATTCAGTACTTC | TRBJ2-4 | - | TRBD1 | TRBV7-9
CASTVGEGSYEQYF | TGTGCCAGCACAGTAGGGGAGGGCTCCTACGAGCAGTACTTC | TRBJ2-7 | few | TRBD2 | TRBV6-4
CSAWGGRGNEQFF | TGCAGTGCGTGGGGGGGCCGGGGTAATGAGCAGTTCTTC | TRBJ2-1 | once | - | TRBV20-1
CASSRGQGAYEAFF | TGTGCCAGTAGCCGAGGACAGGGGGCATATGAAGCTTTCTTT | TRBJ1-1 | - | TRBD1 | TRBV19
CSASPRGGEGVGYTF | TGCAGTGCTAGTCCCAGAGGAGGGGAAGGGGTCGGCTACACCTTC | TRBJ1-2 | medium-sized | - | TRBV20-1
CASSLLGGGPFDTQYF | TGTGCCAGCAGCTTACTGGGCGGGGGCCCCTTTGATACGCAGTATTTT | TRBJ2-3 | - | - | TRBV7-3
CASSPPTGTDTQYF | TGTGCCAGCAGCCCCCCCACTGGCACAGATACGCAGTATTTT | TRBJ2-3 | - | - | TRBV12-3/TRBV12-4
CSARDEGRASYEQYF | TGCAGTGCTAGAGATGAGGGCAGGGCCTCCTACGAGCAGTACTTC | TRBJ2-7 | few | - | TRBV20-1
CASSSGGAGGYTF | TGCGCCAGCAGCTCAGGGGGCGCAGGGGGCTACACCTTC | TRBJ1-2 | - | TRBD1 | TRBV5-1
CASSVAGRSTDTQYF | TGTGCCAGCAGCGTAGCTGGGCGTTCCACAGATACGCAGTATTTT | TRBJ2-3 | many | - | TRBV9
CASSYSGGRWGTEAFF | TGTGCCAGCAGTTACTCGGGGGGGCGGTGGGGCACTGAAGCTTTCTTT | TRBJ1-1 | - | - | TRBV6-5
CASSTVNRGPYGYTF | TGTGCCAGCAGTACGGTTAACAGGGGACCATATGGCTACACCTTC | TRBJ1-2 | - | TRBD1 | TRBV12-3/TRBV12-4
CAISDLSYEQYF | TGTGCCATCAGTGATTTATCCTACGAGCAGTACTTC | TRBJ2-7 | few | - | TRBV10-3
CASSLDRGNEQFF | TGTGCCAGCAGCTTAGACAGGGGCAATGAGCAGTTCTTC | TRBJ2-1 | many | TRBD1 | TRBV7-2
CASSHEETQYF | TGCGCCAGCAGCCACGAAGAGACCCAGTACTTC | TRBJ2-5 | - | - | TRBV4-1
CASSVKAGGHNEQFF | TGTGCCAGCAGTGTGAAAGCGGGGGGCCACAATGAGCAGTTCTTC | TRBJ2-1 | - | TRBD2 | TRBV6-5
CASSWDNTGELFF | TGCGCCAGCAGCTGGGACAACACCGGGGAGCTGTTTTTT | TRBJ2-2 | - | - | TRBV5-1
CAISESEEGGNEQYF | TGTGCCATCAGTGAGTCAGAGGAGGGAGGTAACGAGCAGTACTTC | TRBJ2-7 | - | - | TRBV10-3
CASSLAGLAGVKEQFF | TGTGCCAGCAGCTTAGCAGGACTAGCGGGGGTAAAGGAGCAGTTCTTC | TRBJ2-1 | - | TRBD2 | TRBV7-9
CAISGQGVETQYF | TGTGCCATCAGTGGACAGGGGGTAGAGACCCAGTACTTC | TRBJ2-5 | - | TRBD1 | TRBV10-3
CASSFIGRDGTYEQYF | TGTGCCAGCAGTTTCATCGGGAGGGACGGCACCTACGAGCAGTACTTC | TRBJ2-7 | - | TRBD2 | TRBV28
CASSLVRSSTDTQYF | TGTGCCAGCAGCTTAGTGCGGTCTAGCACAGATACGCAGTATTTT | TRBJ2-3 | - | - | TRBV11-2
CATSRDPSDTQYF | TGTGCCACCAGCAGAGACCCCTCGGATACGCAGTATTTT | TRBJ2-3 | - | - | TRBV15
CASSYPAGTGQGYTF | TGTGCCAGCAGTTACCCAGCCGGGACAGGGCAGGGCTACACCTTC | TRBJ1-2 | - | TRBD1 | TRBV12-3/TRBV12-4
CAKGGVYQADNEQFF | TGTGCCAAAGGGGGGGTCTACCAAGCTGACAATGAGCAGTTCTTC | TRBJ2-1 | - | - | TRBV19
CASSQPGPPEGDEQYF | TGTGCCAGCAGCCAACCCGGGCCCCCGGAGGGGGACGAGCAGTACTTC | TRBJ2-7 | - | - | TRBV7-9
CASSLEAGSDTQYF | TGCGCCAGCAGCTTGGAGGCAGGGTCGGATACGCAGTATTTT | TRBJ2-3 | few | - | TRBV5-1
CASSLEQGTYNEQFF | TGTGCCAGCAGCTTAGAACAGGGGACCTACAATGAGCAGTTCTTC | TRBJ2-1 | - | TRBD1 | TRBV7-6
CASSSGLAGGLDTQYF | TGTGCCAGCAGCTCCGGACTAGCGGGGGGTTTAGATACGCAGTATTTT | TRBJ2-3 | - | TRBD2 | TRBV7-2
CSARSPPANTEAFF | TGCAGTGCTAGGTCCCCTCCCGCGAACACTGAAGCTTTCTTT | TRBJ1-1 | once | - | TRBV20-1
CASSQVGWNEQFF | TGCGCCAGCAGCCAAGTTGGGTGGAATGAGCAGTTCTTC | TRBJ2-1 | once | - | TRBV4-1
CASSQQGANTGELFF | TGTGCCAGCAGCCAACAGGGGGCGAACACCGGGGAGCTGTTTTTT | TRBJ2-2 | few | TRBD1 | TRBV6-1
CSVEDVPTALRPWPQHF | TGCAGCGTTGAAGATGTTCCGACAGCCTTAAGGCCGTGGCCCCAGCATTTT | TRBJ1-5 | once | - | TRBV29-1
CASSQDGGQTEAFF | TGCGCCAGCAGCCAAGATGGGGGGCAGACTGAAGCTTTCTTT | TRBJ1-1 | few | - | TRBV4-3
CASSVERVSYNEQFF | TGTGCCAGCAGTGTCGAGCGGGTCTCCTACAATGAGCAGTTCTTC | TRBJ2-1 | - | - | TRBV2
CASSLAGGNTEAFF | TGTGCCAGCAGTTTAGCAGGGGGGAACACTGAAGCTTTCTTT | TRBJ1-1 | once | - | TRBV12-3/TRBV12-4
CATSETPGQGSVEQFF | TGTGCCACCAGTGAAACCCCGGGACAGGGCTCCGTTGAGCAGTTCTTC | TRBJ2-1 | - | TRBD1 | TRBV24-1